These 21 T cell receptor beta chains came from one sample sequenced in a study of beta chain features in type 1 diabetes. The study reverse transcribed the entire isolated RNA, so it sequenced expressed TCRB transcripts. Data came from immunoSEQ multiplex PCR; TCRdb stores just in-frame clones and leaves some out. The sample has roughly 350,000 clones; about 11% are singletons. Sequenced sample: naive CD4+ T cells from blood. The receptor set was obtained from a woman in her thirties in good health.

The CDR3 region is CASSQDGGWGSGASYNEQFF. The CDR3, as DNA: TGCGCCAGCAGCCAAGATGGTGGCTGGGGTAGCGGGGCCTCCTACAATGAGCAGTTCTTC. The chain joins TRBV4-3 to TRBJ2-1; 8 nucleotides line up with TRBD2. Germline CDR1 LGHNA, CDR2 YSLEER. The CDR3 has 20 amino acids. The V segment lost 0 bases and the J segment 0 bases; nucleotides outside the gene matches: 13.

The CDR3 bases are TGTGCCTGGGGGTACCGACAGGGGCGAAGGACTGAAGCTTTCTTT. Residues: CAWGYRQGRRTEAFF. The chain couples TRBV30 to TRBJ1-1; 8 bases fit TRBD1. The CDR3 sequence is 15 residues long. Germline V gives CDR1 GTSNPN, CDR2 SVGIG (reference sequence). V gave up 5 bases and J gave up 5 bases; unmatched junction bases: 13.

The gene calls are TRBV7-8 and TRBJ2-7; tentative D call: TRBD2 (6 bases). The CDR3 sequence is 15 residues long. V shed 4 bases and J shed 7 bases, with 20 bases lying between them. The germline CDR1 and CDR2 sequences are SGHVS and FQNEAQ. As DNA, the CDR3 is TGTGCCAGCAGCTCCCCCTCCACGGGGGAAGGAGAGCAGTACTTC. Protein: CASSSPSTGEGEQYF.

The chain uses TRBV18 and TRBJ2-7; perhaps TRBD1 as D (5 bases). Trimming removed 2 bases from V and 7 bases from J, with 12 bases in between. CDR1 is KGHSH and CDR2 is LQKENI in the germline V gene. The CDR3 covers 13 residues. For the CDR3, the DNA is TGTGCCAGCTCACCAGGGGCGGCCCGAGAGCAGTACTTC. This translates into CASSPGAAREQYF.

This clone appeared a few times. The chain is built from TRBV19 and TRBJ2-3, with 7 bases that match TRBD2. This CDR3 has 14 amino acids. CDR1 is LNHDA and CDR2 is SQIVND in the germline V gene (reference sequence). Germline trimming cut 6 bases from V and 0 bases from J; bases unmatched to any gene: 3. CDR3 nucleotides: TGTGCCAGTAGACGTAGCGGGAGCACAGATACGCAGTATTTT. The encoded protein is CASRRSGSTDTQYF.

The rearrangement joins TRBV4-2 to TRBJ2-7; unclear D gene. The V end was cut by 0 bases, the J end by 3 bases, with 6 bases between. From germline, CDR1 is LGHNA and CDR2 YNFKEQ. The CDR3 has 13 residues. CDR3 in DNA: TGTGCCAGCAGCCAAGATGTCCGCTACGAGCAGTACTTC. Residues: CASSQDVRYEQYF.

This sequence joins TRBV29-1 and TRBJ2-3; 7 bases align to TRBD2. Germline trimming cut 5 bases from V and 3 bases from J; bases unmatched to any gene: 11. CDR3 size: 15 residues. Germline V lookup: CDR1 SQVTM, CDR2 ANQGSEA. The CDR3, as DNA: TGCAGCGTTATACTACGTCTAGCGGAGACAGATACGCAGTATTTT. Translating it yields CSVILRLAETDTQYF.

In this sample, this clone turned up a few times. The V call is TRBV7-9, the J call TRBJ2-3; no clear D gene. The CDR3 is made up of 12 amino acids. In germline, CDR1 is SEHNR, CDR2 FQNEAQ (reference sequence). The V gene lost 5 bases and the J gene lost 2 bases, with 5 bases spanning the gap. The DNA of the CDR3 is TGTGCCAGCAGCCCAAACACAGATACGCAGTATTTT. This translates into CASSPNTDTQYF.

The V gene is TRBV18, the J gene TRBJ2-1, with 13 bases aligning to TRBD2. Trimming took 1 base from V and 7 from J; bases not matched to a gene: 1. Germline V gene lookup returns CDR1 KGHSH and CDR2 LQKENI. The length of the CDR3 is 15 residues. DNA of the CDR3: TGTGCCAGCTCACCACAGACTAGCGGGAGGAATGAGCAGTTCTTC. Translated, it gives CASSPQTSGRNEQFF.

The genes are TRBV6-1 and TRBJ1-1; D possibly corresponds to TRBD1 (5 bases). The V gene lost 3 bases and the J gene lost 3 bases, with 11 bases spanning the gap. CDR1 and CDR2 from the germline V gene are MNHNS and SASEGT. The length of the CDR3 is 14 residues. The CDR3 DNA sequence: TGTGCCAGCAGTGATGATCCGGGGGACACTGAAGCTTTCTTT. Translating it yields CASSDDPGDTEAFF.

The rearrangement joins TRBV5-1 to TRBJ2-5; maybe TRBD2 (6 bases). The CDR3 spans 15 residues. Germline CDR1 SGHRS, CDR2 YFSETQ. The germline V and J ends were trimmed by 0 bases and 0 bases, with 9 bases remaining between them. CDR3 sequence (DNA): TGCGCCAGCAGCTTGGGGACTACGGACCAAGAGACCCAGTACTTC. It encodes CASSLGTTDQETQYF.

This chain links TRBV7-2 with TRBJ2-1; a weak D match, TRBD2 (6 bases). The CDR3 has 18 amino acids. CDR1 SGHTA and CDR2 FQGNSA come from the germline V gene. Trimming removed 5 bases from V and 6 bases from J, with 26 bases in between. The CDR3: CASSQWAPGSLTLNEQFF. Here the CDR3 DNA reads TGTGCCAGCAGCCAATGGGCTCCCGGGAGCCTGACGCTCAATGAGCAGTTCTTC.

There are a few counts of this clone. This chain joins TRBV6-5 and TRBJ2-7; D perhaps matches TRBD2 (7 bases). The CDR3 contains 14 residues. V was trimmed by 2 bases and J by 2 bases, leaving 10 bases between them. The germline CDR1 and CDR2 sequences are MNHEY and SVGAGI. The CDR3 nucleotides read TGTGCCAGCAGTTACGGGGGGGCAGCCTACGAGCAGTACTTC. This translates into CASSYGGAAYEQYF.

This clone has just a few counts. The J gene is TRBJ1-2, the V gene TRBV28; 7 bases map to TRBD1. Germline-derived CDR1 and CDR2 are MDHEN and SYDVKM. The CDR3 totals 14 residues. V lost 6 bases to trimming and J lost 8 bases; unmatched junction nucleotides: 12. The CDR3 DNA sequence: TGTGCCAGCAGGTTGCCGGGGACAGATGAAGGCTACACCTTC. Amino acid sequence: CASRLPGTDEGYTF.

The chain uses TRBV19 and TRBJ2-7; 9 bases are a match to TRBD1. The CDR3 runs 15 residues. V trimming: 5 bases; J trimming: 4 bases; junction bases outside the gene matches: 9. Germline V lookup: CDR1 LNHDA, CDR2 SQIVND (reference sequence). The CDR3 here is CASSPSTGGNYEQYF. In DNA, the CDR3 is TGTGCCAGTAGTCCATCGACAGGGGGGAATTACGAGCAGTACTTC.

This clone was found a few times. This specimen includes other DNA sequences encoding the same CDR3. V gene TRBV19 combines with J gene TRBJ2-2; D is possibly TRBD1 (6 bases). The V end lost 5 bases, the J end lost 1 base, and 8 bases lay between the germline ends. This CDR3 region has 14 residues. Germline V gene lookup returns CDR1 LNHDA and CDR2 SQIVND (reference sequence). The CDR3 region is CASSLTGNTGELFF. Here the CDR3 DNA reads TGTGCCAGTAGTCTGACAGGGAACACCGGGGAGCTGTTTTTT.

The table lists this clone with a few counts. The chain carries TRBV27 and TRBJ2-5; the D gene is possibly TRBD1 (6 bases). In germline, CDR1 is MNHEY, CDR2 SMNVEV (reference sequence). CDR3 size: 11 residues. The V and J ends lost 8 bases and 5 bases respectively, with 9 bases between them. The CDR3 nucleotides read TGTGCCAGCGGACAGCCCGAGACCCAGTACTTC. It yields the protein CASGQPETQYF.

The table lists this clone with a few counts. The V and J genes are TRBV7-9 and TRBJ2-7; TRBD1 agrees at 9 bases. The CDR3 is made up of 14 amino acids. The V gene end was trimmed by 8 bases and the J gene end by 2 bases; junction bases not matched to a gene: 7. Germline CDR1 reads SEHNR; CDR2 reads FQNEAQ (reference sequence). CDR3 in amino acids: CASGVGTGTYEQYF. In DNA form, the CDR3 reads TGTGCCAGCGGAGTCGGGACAGGGACCTACGAGCAGTACTTC.

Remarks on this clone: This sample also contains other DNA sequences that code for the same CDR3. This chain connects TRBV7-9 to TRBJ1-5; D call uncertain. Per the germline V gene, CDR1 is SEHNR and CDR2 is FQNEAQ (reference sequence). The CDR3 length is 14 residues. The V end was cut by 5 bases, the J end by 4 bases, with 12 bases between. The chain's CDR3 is CASSLGGGNQPQHF. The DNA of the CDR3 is TGTGCCAGCAGCCTTGGCGGCGGGAATCAGCCCCAGCATTTT.

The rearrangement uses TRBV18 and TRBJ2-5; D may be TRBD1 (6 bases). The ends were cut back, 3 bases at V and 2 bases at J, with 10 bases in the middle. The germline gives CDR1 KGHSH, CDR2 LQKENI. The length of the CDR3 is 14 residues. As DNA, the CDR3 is TGTGCCAGCTCACCCTGGACAGAGCAAGAGACCCAGTACTTC. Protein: CASSPWTEQETQYF.

The CDR3 is CASSLVGSGREPTDTQYF. The DNA for the CDR3 is TGCGCCAGCAGCTTGGTGGGCTCGGGGCGGGAGCCCACAGATACGCAGTATTTT. The V and J genes are TRBV5-1 and TRBJ2-3; the match to TRBD2 covers 7 bases. V gave up 0 bases and J gave up 2 bases; unmatched junction bases: 12. This CDR3 contains 18 residues. Germline V gene data show CDR1 as SGHRS and CDR2 as YFSETQ.